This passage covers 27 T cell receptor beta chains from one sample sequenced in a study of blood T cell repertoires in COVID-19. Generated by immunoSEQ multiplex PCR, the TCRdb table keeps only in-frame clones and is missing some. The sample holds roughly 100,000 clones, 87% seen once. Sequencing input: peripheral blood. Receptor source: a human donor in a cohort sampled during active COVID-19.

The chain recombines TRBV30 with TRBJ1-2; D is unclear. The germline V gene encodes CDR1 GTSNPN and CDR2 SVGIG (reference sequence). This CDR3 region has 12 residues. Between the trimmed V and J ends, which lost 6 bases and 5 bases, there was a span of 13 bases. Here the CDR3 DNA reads TGTGCCTGTTTGTCGCGGGCTTATGGCTACACCTTC. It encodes CACLSRAYGYTF.

CDR3: CASSSNRLGNQPQHF. CDR3 coding DNA: TGTGCCAGCAGTTCAAATCGACTGGGCAATCAGCCCCAGCATTTT. The V gene is TRBV6-5, the J gene TRBJ1-5; D remains ambiguous. Germline-derived CDR1 and CDR2 are MNHEY and SVGAGI. The V end lost 4 bases, the J end lost 2 bases, and 12 bases lay between the germline ends. There are 15 residues in the CDR3.

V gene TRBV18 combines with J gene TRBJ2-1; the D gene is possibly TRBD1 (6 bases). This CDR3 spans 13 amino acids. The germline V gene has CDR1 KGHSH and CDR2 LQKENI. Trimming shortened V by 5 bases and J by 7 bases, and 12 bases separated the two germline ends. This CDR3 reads CASSSNRDNEQFF. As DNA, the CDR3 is TGTGCCAGCTCATCAAACAGGGATAATGAGCAGTTCTTC. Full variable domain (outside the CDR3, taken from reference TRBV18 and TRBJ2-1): NAGVMQNPRHLVRRRGQEARLRCSPMKGHSHVYWYRQLPEEGLKFMVYLQKENIIDESGMPKERFSAEFPKEGPSILRIQQVVRGDSAAYFCASSSNRDNEQFFGPGTRLTVL.

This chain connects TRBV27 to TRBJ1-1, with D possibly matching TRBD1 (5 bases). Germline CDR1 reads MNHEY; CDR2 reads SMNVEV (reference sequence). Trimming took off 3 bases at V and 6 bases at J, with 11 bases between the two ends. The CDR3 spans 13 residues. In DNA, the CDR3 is TGTGCCAGCAGTTTTGGCAGGGACTCTGAAGCTTTCTTT. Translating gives CASSFGRDSEAFF.

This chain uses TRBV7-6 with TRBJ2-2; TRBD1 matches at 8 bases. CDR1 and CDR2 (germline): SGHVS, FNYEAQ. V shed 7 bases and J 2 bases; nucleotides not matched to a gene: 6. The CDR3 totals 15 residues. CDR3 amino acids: CASIGAGGNTGELFF. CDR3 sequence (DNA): TGTGCCAGCATTGGGGCAGGGGGCAACACCGGGGAGCTGTTTTTT.

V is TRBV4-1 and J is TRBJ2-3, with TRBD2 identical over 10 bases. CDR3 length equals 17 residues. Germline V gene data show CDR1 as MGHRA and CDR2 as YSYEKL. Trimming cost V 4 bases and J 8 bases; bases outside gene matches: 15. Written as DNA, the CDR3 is TGCGCCAGCAGCCCCCCCCGGACTAGCGGTGTTCAGGGTACGCAGTATTTT. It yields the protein CASSPPRTSGVQGTQYF.

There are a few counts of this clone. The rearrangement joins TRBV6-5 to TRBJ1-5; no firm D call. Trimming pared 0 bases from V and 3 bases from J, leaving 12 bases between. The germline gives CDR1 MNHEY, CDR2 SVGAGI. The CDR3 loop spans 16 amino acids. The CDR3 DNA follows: TGTGCCAGCAGTTACTCTCAGGCTAAGGACAATCAGCCCCAGCATTTT. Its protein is CASSYSQAKDNQPQHF.

The CDR3 coding sequence is TGTGCCAGCAGCTTAGCGCTTGAGGGCGTTGAGCAGTTCTTC. Protein product: CASSLALEGVEQFF. J is TRBJ2-1 and V is TRBV7-9; D perhaps matches TRBD2 (5 bases). Germline V lookup: CDR1 SEHNR, CDR2 FQNEAQ (reference sequence). This CDR3 is built from 14 residues. Deletions cut 0 bases from V and 9 bases from J, with 12 bases between. The whole variable domain, remainder taken from reference TRBV7-9 and TRBJ2-1, is DTGVSQNPRHKITKRGQNVTFRCDPISEHNRLYWYRQTLGQGPEFLTYFQNEAQLEKSRLLSDRFSAERPKGSFSTLEIQRTEQGDSAMYLCASSLALEGVEQFFGPGTRLTVL.

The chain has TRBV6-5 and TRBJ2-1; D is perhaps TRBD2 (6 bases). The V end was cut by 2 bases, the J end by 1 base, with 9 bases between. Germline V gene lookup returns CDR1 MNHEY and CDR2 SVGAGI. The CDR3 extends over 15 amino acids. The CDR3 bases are TGTGCCAGCAGTTACGGGGACTTGTCCTACAATGAGCAGTTCTTC. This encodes CASSYGDLSYNEQFF.

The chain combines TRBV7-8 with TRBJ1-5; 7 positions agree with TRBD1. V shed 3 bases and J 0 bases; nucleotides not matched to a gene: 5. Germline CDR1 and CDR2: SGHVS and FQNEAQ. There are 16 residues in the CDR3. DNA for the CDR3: TGTGCCAGCAGCTTGGGGGGACAGAATAGCAATCAGCCCCAGCATTTT. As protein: CASSLGGQNSNQPQHF. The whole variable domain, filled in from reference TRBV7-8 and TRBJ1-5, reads GAGVSQSPRYKVAKRGQDVALRCDPISGHVSLFWYQQALGQGPEFLTYFQNEAQLDKSGLPSDRFFAERPEGSVSTLKIQRTQQEDSAVYLCASSLGGQNSNQPQHFGDGTRLSIL.

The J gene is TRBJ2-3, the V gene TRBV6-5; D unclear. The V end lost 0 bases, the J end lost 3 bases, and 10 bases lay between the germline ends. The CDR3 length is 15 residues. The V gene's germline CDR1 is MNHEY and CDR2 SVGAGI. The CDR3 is CASSYSGSNTDTQYF. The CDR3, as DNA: TGTGCCAGCAGTTACTCGGGCAGCAATACAGATACGCAGTATTTT.

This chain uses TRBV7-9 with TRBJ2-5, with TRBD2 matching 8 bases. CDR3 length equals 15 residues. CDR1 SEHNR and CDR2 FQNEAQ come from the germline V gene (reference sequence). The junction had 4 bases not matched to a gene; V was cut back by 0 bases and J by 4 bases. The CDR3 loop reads CASSLAEGLGETQYF. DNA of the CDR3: TGTGCCAGCAGCTTAGCGGAGGGACTAGGAGAGACCCAGTACTTC.

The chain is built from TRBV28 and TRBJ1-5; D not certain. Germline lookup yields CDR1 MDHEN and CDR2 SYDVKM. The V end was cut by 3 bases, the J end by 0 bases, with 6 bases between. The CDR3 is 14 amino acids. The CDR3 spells CASSFSDSNQPQHF. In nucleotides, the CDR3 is TGTGCCAGCAGTTTTTCAGATAGCAATCAGCCCCAGCATTTT.

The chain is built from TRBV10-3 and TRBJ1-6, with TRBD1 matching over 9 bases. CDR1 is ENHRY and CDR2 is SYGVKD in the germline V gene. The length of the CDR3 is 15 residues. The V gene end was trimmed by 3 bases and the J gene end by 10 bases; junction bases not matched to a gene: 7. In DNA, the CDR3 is TGTGCCATCAGTGACCTCGGACAGGGGAGATCACCCCTCCACTTT. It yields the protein CAISDLGQGRSPLHF.

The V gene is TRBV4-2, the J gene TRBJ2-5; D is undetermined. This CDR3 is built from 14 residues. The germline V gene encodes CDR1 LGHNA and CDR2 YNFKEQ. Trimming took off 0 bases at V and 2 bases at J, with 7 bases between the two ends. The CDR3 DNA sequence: TGTGCCAGCAGCCAAGATCCACTTCAAGAGACCCAGTACTTC. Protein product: CASSQDPLQETQYF.

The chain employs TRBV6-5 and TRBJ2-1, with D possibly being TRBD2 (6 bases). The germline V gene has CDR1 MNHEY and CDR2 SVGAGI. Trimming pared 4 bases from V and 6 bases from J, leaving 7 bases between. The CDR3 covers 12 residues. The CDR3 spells CASSSTSNEQFF. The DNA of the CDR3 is TGTGCCAGCAGTTCGACTAGCAATGAGCAGTTCTTC.

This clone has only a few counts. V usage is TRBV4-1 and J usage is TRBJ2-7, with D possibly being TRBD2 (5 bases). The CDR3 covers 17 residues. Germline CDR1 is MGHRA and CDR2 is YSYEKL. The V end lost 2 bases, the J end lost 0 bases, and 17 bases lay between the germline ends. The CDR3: CASSQSHVGLNSYEQYF. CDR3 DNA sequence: TGCGCCAGCAGCCAATCCCACGTCGGACTGAACTCCTACGAGCAGTACTTC.

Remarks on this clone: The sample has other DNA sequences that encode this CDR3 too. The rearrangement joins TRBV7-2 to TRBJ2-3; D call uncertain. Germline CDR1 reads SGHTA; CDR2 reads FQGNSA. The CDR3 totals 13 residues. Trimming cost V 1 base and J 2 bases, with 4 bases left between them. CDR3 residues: CASSLGYTDTQYF. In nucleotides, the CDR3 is TGTGCCAGCAGCTTAGGCTACACAGATACGCAGTATTTT.

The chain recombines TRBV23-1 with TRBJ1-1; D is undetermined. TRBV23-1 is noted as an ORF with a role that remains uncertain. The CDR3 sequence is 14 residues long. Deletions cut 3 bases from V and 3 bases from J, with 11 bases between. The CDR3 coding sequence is TGCGCCAGCAGTCACTGGGTGGGAGACACTGAAGCTTTCTTT. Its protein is CASSHWVGDTEAFF.

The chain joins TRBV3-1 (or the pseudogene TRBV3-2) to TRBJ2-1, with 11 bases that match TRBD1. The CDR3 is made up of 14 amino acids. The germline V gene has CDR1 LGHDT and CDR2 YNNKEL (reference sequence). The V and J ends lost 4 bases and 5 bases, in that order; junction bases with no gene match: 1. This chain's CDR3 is CASSRDRGNNEQFF. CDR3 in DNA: TGTGCCAGCAGCCGGGACAGGGGGAACAATGAGCAGTTCTTC.

CDR3 sequence: CSASDRVPNQPQHF. The CDR3 DNA reads as TGCAGTGCTAGTGACAGGGTCCCCAATCAGCCCCAGCATTTT. This chain links TRBV20-1 with TRBJ1-5, with TRBD1 matching over 7 bases. Germline values: CDR1 DFQATT, CDR2 SNEGSKA (reference sequence). V shed 3 bases and J 3 bases; nucleotides not matched to a gene: 5. The CDR3 is made up of 14 amino acids.

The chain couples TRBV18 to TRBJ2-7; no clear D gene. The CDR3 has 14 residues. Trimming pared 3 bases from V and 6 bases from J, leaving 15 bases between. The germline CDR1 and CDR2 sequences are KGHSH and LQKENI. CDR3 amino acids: CASSPESRPSEQYF. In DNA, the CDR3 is TGTGCCAGCTCACCTGAGTCCCGCCCCTCCGAGCAGTACTTC.

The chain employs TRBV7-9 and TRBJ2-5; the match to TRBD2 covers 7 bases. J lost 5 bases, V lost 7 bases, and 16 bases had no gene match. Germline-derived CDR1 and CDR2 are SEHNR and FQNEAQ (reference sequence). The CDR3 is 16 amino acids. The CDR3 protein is CASTINSSGPTETQYF. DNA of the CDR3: TGTGCCAGCACTATTAATAGTAGCGGGCCCACGGAGACCCAGTACTTC.

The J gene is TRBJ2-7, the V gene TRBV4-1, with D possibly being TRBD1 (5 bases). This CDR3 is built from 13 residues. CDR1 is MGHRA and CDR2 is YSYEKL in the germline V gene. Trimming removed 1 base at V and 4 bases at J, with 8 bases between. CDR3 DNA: TGCGCCAGCAGCCAAGGTGGGGCTTACGAGCAGTACTTC. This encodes CASSQGGAYEQYF.

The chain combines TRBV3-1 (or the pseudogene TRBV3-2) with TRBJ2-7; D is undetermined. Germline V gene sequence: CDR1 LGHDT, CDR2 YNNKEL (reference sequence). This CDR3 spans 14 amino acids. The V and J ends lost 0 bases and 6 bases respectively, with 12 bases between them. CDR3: CASSQDPIASEQYF. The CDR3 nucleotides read TGTGCCAGCAGCCAAGACCCCATAGCTTCCGAGCAGTACTTC.

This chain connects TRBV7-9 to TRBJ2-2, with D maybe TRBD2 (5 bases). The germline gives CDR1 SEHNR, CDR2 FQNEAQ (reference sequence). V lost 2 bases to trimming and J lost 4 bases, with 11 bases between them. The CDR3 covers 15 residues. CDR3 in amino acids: CASSLTEVPTGELFF. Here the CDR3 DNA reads TGTGCCAGCAGCTTAACGGAGGTCCCCACCGGGGAGCTGTTTTTT. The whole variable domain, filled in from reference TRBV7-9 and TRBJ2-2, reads DTGVSQNPRHKITKRGQNVTFRCDPISEHNRLYWYRQTLGQGPEFLTYFQNEAQLEKSRLLSDRFSAERPKGSFSTLEIQRTEQGDSAMYLCASSLTEVPTGELFFGEGSRLTVL.

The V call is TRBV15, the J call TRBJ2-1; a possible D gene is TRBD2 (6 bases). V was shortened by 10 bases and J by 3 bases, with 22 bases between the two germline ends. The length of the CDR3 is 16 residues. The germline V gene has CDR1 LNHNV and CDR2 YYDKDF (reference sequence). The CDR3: CASTGEERANYNEQFF. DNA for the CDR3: TGTGCCAGTACTGGGGAGGAGCGGGCTAACTACAATGAGCAGTTCTTC.